This TCR beta chain came from a study of T cells in Graves' hyperthyroidism and ophthalmopathy. Study-wide results and limits: Expanded thyroid clonotypes (above 0.001) were mostly also found in blood. Using 13 V-J features, a model discriminated ophthalmopathy from stable hyperthyroidism.

CDR3 length equals 15 residues. CDR1 is SQVTM and CDR2 is ANQGSEA in the germline V gene. V lost 3 bases and J lost 6, with 20 bases in between. TCR beta CDR3 sequences were amplified from RNA transcripts. RT-PCR in the first round (using the HTBI primer set) targeted the TCR CDR3. TCRdb used MiXCR to reprocess the multiplex PCR reads, holding one entry per CDR3 protein. The sample gives approximately 870,000 distinct CDR3 sequences, over 35% of which show up once; about 8.9% is in the top ten. This clonotype came up once. Its antigen is not known. A much larger clone differs from this one at a single base, so this may be a read error.

The chain employs TRBV29-1 and TRBJ1-1; tentatively, D is TRBD1 (5 bases). Input material: blood. This receptor was identified in a man aged 18 to 29 with Graves' hyperthyroidism. CDR3 in amino acids: CSVEELLPEGPEAFF. DNA of the CDR3: TGCAGCGTTGAGGAGCTCCTACCAGAGGGGCCTGAAGCTTTCTTT. Filled out from reference TRBV29-1 and TRBJ1-1, the complete variable domain reads SAVISQKPSRDICQRGTSLTIQCQVDSQVTMMFWYRQQPGQSLTLIATANQGSEATYESGFVIDKFPISRPNLTFSTLTVSNMSPEDSSIYLCSVEELLPEGPEAFFGQGTRLTVV.